The clone carrying this T cell receptor beta chain appeared a few times. The data derive from a study of response to subunit inactivated influenza vaccine. This CDR3 has 12 residues. CDR1 LNHNV and CDR2 YYDKDF come from the germline V gene (reference sequence). Trimming stripped 3 bases from V and 0 bases from J, with 0 bases between. MiXCR, run by TCRdb on the RT-PCR reads, gives a single entry per CDR3 protein. The sample lists around 300,000 distinct CDR3 sequences, 20% to 25% occurring once. This clonotype was sampled from a man in his fifties or sixties who received an inactivated influenza vaccine. Source: PBMCs from blood, taken 21 months after vaccination. This chain links TRBV15 with TRBJ2-1, with D unresolved. CDR3 sequence reads: CATSSSYNEQFF. The CDR3 nucleotides read TGTGCCACCAGCAGCTCCTACAATGAGCAGTTCTTC.